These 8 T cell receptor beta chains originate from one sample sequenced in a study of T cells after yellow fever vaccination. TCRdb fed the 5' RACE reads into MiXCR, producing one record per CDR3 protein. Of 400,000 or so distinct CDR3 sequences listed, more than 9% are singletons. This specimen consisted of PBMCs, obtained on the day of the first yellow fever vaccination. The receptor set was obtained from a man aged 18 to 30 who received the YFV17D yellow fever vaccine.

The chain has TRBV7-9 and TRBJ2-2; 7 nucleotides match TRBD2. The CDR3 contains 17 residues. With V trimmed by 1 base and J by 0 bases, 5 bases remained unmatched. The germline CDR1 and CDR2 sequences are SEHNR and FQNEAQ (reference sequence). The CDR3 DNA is TGTGCCAGCAGCTTAGGCGGCGGGGGTCCGAACACCGGGGAGCTGTTTTTT. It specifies CASSLGGGGPNTGELFF.

The CDR3 spells CASSGQGGNTIYF. The DNA of the CDR3 is TGCGCCAGCAGCGGGCAGGGTGGAAACACCATATATTTT. The genes are TRBV5-1 and TRBJ1-3, with D possibly being TRBD1 (5 bases). CDR3 length: 13 amino acids. The germline V and J ends were trimmed by 4 bases and 3 bases, with 8 bases remaining between them. CDR1 and CDR2 (germline): SGHRS, YFSETQ.

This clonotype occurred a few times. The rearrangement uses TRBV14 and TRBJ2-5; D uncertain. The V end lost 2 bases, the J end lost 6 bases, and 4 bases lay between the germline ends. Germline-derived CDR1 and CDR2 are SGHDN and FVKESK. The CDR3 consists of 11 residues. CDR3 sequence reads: CASSQTKTQYF. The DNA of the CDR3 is TGTGCCAGCAGCCAAACCAAGACCCAGTACTTC.

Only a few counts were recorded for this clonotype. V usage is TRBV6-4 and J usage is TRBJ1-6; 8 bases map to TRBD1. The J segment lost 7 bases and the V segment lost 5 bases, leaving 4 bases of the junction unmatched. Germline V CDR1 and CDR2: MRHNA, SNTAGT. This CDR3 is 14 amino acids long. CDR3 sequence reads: CASSYDRGNSPLHF. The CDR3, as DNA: TGTGCCAGCAGTTACGACAGGGGAAATTCACCCCTCCACTTT.

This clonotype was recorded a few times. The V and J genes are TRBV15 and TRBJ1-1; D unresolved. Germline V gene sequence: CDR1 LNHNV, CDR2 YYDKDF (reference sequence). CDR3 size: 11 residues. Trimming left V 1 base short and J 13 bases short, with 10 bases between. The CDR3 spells CATSRGLEGFF. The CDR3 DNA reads TGTGCCACCAGCAGAGGGTTAGAGGGTTTCTTT.

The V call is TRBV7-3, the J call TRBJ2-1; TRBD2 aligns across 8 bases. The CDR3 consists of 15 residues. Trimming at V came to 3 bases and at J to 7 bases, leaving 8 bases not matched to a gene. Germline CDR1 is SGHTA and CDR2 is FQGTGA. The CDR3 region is CASSLVGTSLNEQFF. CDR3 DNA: TGTGCCAGCAGCTTGGTAGGGACTAGTCTAAATGAGCAGTTCTTC. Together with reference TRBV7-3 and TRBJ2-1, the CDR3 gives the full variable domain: GAGVSQTPSNKVTEKGKYVELRCDPISGHTALYWYRQSLGQGPEFLIYFQGTGAADDSGLPNDRFFAVRPEGSVSTLKIQRTERGDSAVYLCASSLVGTSLNEQFFGPGTRLTVL.

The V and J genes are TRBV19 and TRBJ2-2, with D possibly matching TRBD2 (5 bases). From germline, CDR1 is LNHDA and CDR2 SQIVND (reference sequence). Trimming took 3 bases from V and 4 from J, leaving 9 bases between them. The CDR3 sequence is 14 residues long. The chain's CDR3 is CASSIGIGTGELFF. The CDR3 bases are TGTGCCAGTAGTATCGGGATTGGCACCGGGGAGCTGTTTTTT.

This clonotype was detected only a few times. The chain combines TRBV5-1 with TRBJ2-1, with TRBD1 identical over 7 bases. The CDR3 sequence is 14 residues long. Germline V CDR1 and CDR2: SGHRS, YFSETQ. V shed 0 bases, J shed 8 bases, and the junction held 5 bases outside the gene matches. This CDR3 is CASSLVGGVYEQFF. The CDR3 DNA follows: TGCGCCAGCAGCTTGGTAGGGGGCGTTTATGAGCAGTTCTTC.